This T cell receptor (beta chain) was sequenced for a study of blood T cell repertoires in COVID-19. About the study: Researchers got acute and convalescent COVID-19 samples from the United States, Italy and Spain. From T cells, B-cell-depleted T cells, or PBMCs came the material, which was cDNA or gDNA.

Original methodology: From reference gene primer amplification, estimates of nucleated cell counts were derived. Only in-frame clones appear in the TCRdb table, and some are missing; sequencing was by immunoSEQ multiplex PCR. For V, J and clone size, that table is used; D and trimming come from the DNA. Of 200,000 to 300,000 clones listed, around four fifths are singletons. There are 13 residues in the CDR3. The V and J ends lost 6 bases and 0 bases, in that order; junction bases with no gene match: 5. Looked up from germline, CDR1 is SQVTM and CDR2 is ANQGSEA. V is TRBV29-1 and J is TRBJ2-7; TRBD2 aligns across 7 bases. The sequencing input was peripheral blood. The TCR was taken from a man in his forties or fifties with acute or convalescent COVID-19. This chain's CDR3 is CSVGTTSSYEQYF. The CDR3 bases are TGCAGCGTCGGGACTACCAGCTCCTACGAGCAGTACTTC.